The 11 T cell receptor beta chains below all came from one sample that was sequenced in a study of shared clonotypes between healthy human individuals. The method was immunoSEQ multiplex PCR; TCRdb's version includes in-frame clones alone and lacks a portion of them. The sample records roughly 110,000 clones, about 62% being singletons. The specimen sequenced was memory CD8+ T cells sorted from blood. Sample subset: CD45RO+ cells pooled with CCR7-negative TemRA cells. Every receptor here comes from a woman in her twenties or thirties in good health.

CDR3 residues: CASVRTGSPSGANVLTF. Here the CDR3 DNA reads TGTGCCAGCGTCCGTACAGGGTCCCCCTCTGGGGCCAACGTCCTGACTTTC. The chain uses TRBV11-1 and TRBJ2-6; TRBD1 is a possible D gene (6 bases). Per the germline V gene, CDR1 is SGHAT and CDR2 is FQDESV (reference sequence). V dropped 8 bases and J dropped 0 bases, with 17 bases sitting between them. This CDR3 spans 17 amino acids.

The gene calls are TRBV5-6 and TRBJ1-2, with D possibly matching TRBD1 (5 bases). The germline V and J ends were trimmed by 4 bases and 2 bases, with 15 bases remaining between them. CDR3 size: 15 residues. Germline CDR1 reads SGHDT; CDR2 reads YYEEEE. CDR3 bases: TGTGCCAGCAGCGGGCTCAGGGTGAACAACTATGGCTACACCTTC. Amino acid sequence: CASSGLRVNNYGYTF.

The chain couples TRBV28 to TRBJ1-4; D not resolved. Per the germline V gene, CDR1 is MDHEN and CDR2 is SYDVKM. The CDR3 is 16 amino acids. The V end was cut by 1 base, the J end by 0 bases, with 9 bases between. CDR3 DNA sequence: TGTGCCAGCAGTTTATTTGTGTCAGCAACTAATGAAAAACTGTTTTTT. Protein: CASSLFVSATNEKLFF.

The chain uses TRBV30 and TRBJ1-1; perhaps TRBD1 as D (5 bases). Trimming stripped 8 bases from V and 0 bases from J, with 10 bases between. Germline V gives CDR1 GTSNPN, CDR2 SVGIG (reference sequence). The CDR3 length is 12 residues. The CDR3 sequence is CAGAGMNTEAFF. The CDR3 nucleotides are TGTGCCGGGGCAGGGATGAACACTGAAGCTTTCTTT.

This clone showed up just once. The chain is built from TRBV2 and TRBJ2-6; possibly TRBD1 for D (6 bases). The germline gives CDR1 SNHLY, CDR2 FYNNEI. The CDR3 is 16 amino acids. Trimming left V 6 bases short and J 4 bases short, with 16 bases between. CDR3 bases: TGTGCCAGCAGGCAAAACAGGGCTGGAGGGGCCAACGTCCTGACTTTC. It specifies CASRQNRAGGANVLTF.

This sequence joins TRBV4-2 and TRBJ2-7; D is possibly TRBD2 (5 bases). V was shortened by 0 bases and J by 5 bases, with 11 bases between the two germline ends. The CDR3 extends over 14 amino acids. Germline lookup yields CDR1 LGHNA and CDR2 YNFKEQ. CDR3 DNA: TGTGCCAGCAGCCAAGAACGGGTCGGGAACGAGCAGTACTTC. It specifies CASSQERVGNEQYF.

V is TRBV19 and J is TRBJ2-3; D call uncertain. CDR3 length equals 14 residues. Germline V gives CDR1 LNHDA, CDR2 SQIVND (reference sequence). The germline V and J ends were trimmed by 1 base and 0 bases, with 5 bases remaining between them. CDR3: CASSIVPSTDTQYF. DNA of the CDR3: TGTGCCAGTAGTATAGTCCCTAGCACAGATACGCAGTATTTT.

This clone occurred a few times. The chain links TRBV30 to TRBJ2-2; 11 bases are a match to TRBD1. CDR1 is GTSNPN and CDR2 is SVGIG in the germline V gene (reference sequence). V shed 6 bases, J shed 3 bases, and the junction held 6 bases outside the gene matches. CDR3 length equals 15 residues. The CDR3 DNA follows: TGTGCCTGTCCCGGGACAGGGGGGTACACCGGGGAGCTGTTTTTT. This encodes CACPGTGGYTGELFF.

Only a few counts were recorded for this clone. The V call is TRBV29-1, the J call TRBJ1-2, with a possible D match to TRBD1 (5 bases). Between the trimmed V and J ends, which lost 0 bases and 8 bases, there was a span of 13 bases. The CDR3 has 13 amino acids. Per germline, CDR1 SQVTM and CDR2 ANQGSEA. CDR3 sequence (DNA): TGCAGCGTTGAAGATAAGGCAGGGAAAGGCTACACCTTC. Its translation: CSVEDKAGKGYTF.

The genes are TRBV5-5 and TRBJ2-5; D is uncertain. V dropped 2 bases and J dropped 5 bases, with 13 bases sitting between them. CDR1 is SGHKS, CDR2 YYEKEE, per germline (reference sequence). There are 14 residues in the CDR3. As DNA, the CDR3 is TGTGCCAGCAGCTTAGAGAACAGTCGGGAGACCCAGTACTTC. This gives the protein CASSLENSRETQYF.

The chain has TRBV21-1 and TRBJ2-7; the D call TRBD1 from the table was never checked on the DNA. TRBV21-1 is an annotated pseudogene. The CDR3 has 18 residues. CDR3 DNA sequence: TGTGCCAGCAGCCCCCGGGACAGGCGAGGGAACTCGACCTACGAGCAGTACTTC. It specifies CASSPRDRRGNSTYEQYF.